The rows below give T cell receptor beta chains drawn from one sample of a study of immune evolution from preneoplasia to lung adenocarcinoma. TCRdb's copy holds only in-frame clones and misses some; the assay was immunoSEQ multiplex PCR. Of 3,600 or so clones in the sample, 77% were seen once. Sequencing was carried out using FFPE adjacent normal lung tissue. All receptors derive from a person between 65 and 79 years old with lung adenocarcinoma. Each CDR3 is given with its conserved first and last residue. D genes are given only for firm matches. Clone size is shown for a subset of rows, as once, few, many or a class of expanded clone.

clone_size d_call j_call v_call cdr3_nt cdr3_aa
- TRBD1 TRBJ2-7 TRBV27 TGTGCCAGCAGTTTAGGCCCTTCCGGGACAGGGGGCACTCGACAGTACTTC CASSLGPSGTGGTRQYF
- - TRBJ1-2 TRBV6-5 TGTGCCAGCAGAAAAAGACCTGCTGGCTACACCTTC CASRKRPAGYTF
- TRBD1 TRBJ2-7 TRBV25-1 TGTGCCAGCAGTGAATTGACAGGGGGCCGGTACGAGCAGTACTTC CASSELTGGRYEQYF
- TRBD2 TRBJ2-7 TRBV5-6 TGTGCCAGCAGCTTTTTTAGCGGGAGGGCCTCCTACGAGCAGTACTTC CASSFFSGRASYEQYF
- - TRBJ2-2 TRBV7-8 TGTGCCAGCAGCTTAGTGGGGAATCTGAACACCGGGGAGCTGTTTTTT CASSLVGNLNTGELFF
- - TRBJ1-2 TRBV5-1 TGCGCCAGTACCGTCACCAGAGATGGCTACACCTTC CASTVTRDGYTF
- - TRBJ1-2 TRBV9 TGTGCCAGCAGCGTAGAGGTCTTGGACTATGGCTACACCTTC CASSVEVLDYGYTF
once TRBD2 TRBJ2-1 TRBV28 TGTGCCAGCACCTCCACCGGCGGGAGTATCTACAATGAGCAGTTCTTC CASTSTGGSIYNEQFF
- TRBD2 TRBJ2-1 TRBV10-1 TGCGCCAGCAGTGCCATAGCGGGGGCTTACAATGAGCAGTTCTTC CASSAIAGAYNEQFF
- - TRBJ1-2 TRBV4-2 TGTGCCAGCAGCCAAGATCGGCAGGACTATGGCTACACCTTC CASSQDRQDYGYTF
- - TRBJ2-1 TRBV6-5 TGTGCCAGCAGCTGGGTATCTATGATGGATGAGCAGTTCTTC CASSWVSMMDEQFF
- TRBD2 TRBJ2-7 TRBV7-8 TGTGCCAGCAGCTTAGGAGGCAGCGGGAGCTACGAGCAGTACTTC CASSLGGSGSYEQYF
- - TRBJ2-7 TRBV7-2 TGTGCCAGCAGCCGGGACTGGACCTACGAGCAGTACTTC CASSRDWTYEQYF
- - TRBJ2-7 TRBV9 TGTGCCAGCAGCGTAGGTGTTGAGCGACGAACCTACGAGCAGTACTTC CASSVGVERRTYEQYF
- - TRBJ2-1 TRBV9 TGTGCCAGCAGCGTTTCGTCCCAGCCTCATGAGCAGTTCTTC CASSVSSQPHEQFF
few - TRBJ1-6 TRBV5-1 TGCGCCAGCAGCTTGGAGGGCAGGGAAGGCTCACCCCTCCACTTT CASSLEGREGSPLHF
- - TRBJ2-7 TRBV9 TGTGCCAGCAGCGTAGCGGCAGACTTCTACGAGCAGTACTTC CASSVAADFYEQYF
- TRBD2 TRBJ2-5 TRBV7-6 TGTGCCAGCAGCTACGGGGGGGGAACTCAAGAGACCCAGTACTTC CASSYGGGTQETQYF
- - TRBJ2-1 TRBV6-5 TGTGCCAGCAGTTACAGAAGGGGCGGACCTTACAATGAGCAGTTCTTC CASSYRRGGPYNEQFF
- TRBD1 TRBJ1-5 TRBV28 TGTGCCAGCATATCGGGACAGGGCTTCAATCATCCCCAGCATTTT CASISGQGFNHPQHF
- - TRBJ2-2 TRBV7-2 TGTGCCAGCAGCGCGCCGGGACCGACTAACACCGGGGAGCTGTTTTTT CASSAPGPTNTGELFF
- - TRBJ2-3 TRBV5-1 TGCGCCAGCAGAATTTCGGGACTCACAGATACGCAGTATTTT CASRISGLTDTQYF
- TRBD1 TRBJ1-1 TRBV29-1 TGCAGCGTCTCCCCGGGACAGGGCGGGGGCACTGAAGCTTTCTTT CSVSPGQGGGTEAFF